This is a list of T cell receptor beta chains from one sample in a study of CXCR3-negative and CXCR3-positive naive CD8 T cells. TCRdb reprocessed the 5' RACE reads and stores each CDR3 protein as one record, lacking DNA. The table lists around 40,000 distinct CDR3 sequences. The sample consisted of memory CD8+ T cells from blood. The receptors were sampled from a human donor in good health. Some clones in this sample may be carry-over from other donors' samples. CDR3s include the opening cysteine and the closing phenylalanine or tryptophan. Clone size appears in some rows only: once, few, many, or a class for an expanded clone.

J gene: TRBJ2-5; clone size: .; V gene: TRBV5-1; CDR3 protein: CASGEDPNQETQYF
J gene: TRBJ2-1; clone size: .; V gene: TRBV25-1; CDR3 protein: CARRRADEQFF
J gene: TRBJ1-2; clone size: .; V gene: TRBV3-1; CDR3 protein: CASSPLDRDYGYTF
J gene: TRBJ2-1; clone size: .; V gene: TRBV29-1; CDR3 protein: CSVEGLAGGPNEQFF
J gene: TRBJ2-1; clone size: .; V gene: TRBV12-3/TRBV12-4; CDR3 protein: CASSSTGGLYNEQFF
J gene: TRBJ1-2; clone size: .; V gene: TRBV6-6; CDR3 protein: CATYTGMGDGYTF
J gene: TRBJ2-7; clone size: .; V gene: TRBV12-3/TRBV12-4; CDR3 protein: CASSGTGVSEQYF
J gene: TRBJ2-2; clone size: .; V gene: TRBV6-5; CDR3 protein: CASRDHQEFTGELFF
J gene: TRBJ1-2; clone size: .; V gene: TRBV20-1; CDR3 protein: CSAQSGGINYGYTF
J gene: TRBJ2-7; clone size: .; V gene: TRBV6-2/TRBV6-3; CDR3 protein: CASSWTESYEQYF
J gene: TRBJ2-7; clone size: .; V gene: TRBV20-1; CDR3 protein: CSAAGTGGIYYEQYF
J gene: TRBJ2-3; clone size: .; V gene: TRBV5-1; CDR3 protein: CASSFYASTDTQYF
J gene: TRBJ2-7; clone size: .; V gene: TRBV4-1; CDR3 protein: CASSQQDQLAYEQYF
J gene: TRBJ1-1; clone size: .; V gene: TRBV20-1; CDR3 protein: CSALLIGTEAFF
J gene: TRBJ1-5; clone size: .; V gene: TRBV25-1; CDR3 protein: CASDVIPGQGSDQPQHF
J gene: TRBJ2-2; clone size: .; V gene: TRBV5-6; CDR3 protein: CASSPEGDRVVGTNTGELFF
J gene: TRBJ1-2; clone size: .; V gene: TRBV29-1; CDR3 protein: CSVDGQPTYGYTF
J gene: TRBJ2-1; clone size: .; V gene: TRBV20-1; CDR3 protein: CSAEPGLASYNEQFF
J gene: TRBJ2-7; clone size: .; V gene: TRBV10-3; CDR3 protein: CAIRLGRGGQLTYEQYF
J gene: TRBJ2-5; clone size: .; V gene: TRBV29-1; CDR3 protein: CSVLNGDRETQYF
J gene: TRBJ1-4; clone size: .; V gene: TRBV9; CDR3 protein: CASSAWGAMSEKLFF
J gene: TRBJ2-5; clone size: .; V gene: TRBV28; CDR3 protein: CASSFPLQETQYF
J gene: TRBJ2-2; clone size: .; V gene: TRBV12-3/TRBV12-4; CDR3 protein: CASKEATGELFF
J gene: TRBJ2-7; clone size: .; V gene: TRBV6-2/TRBV6-3; CDR3 protein: CATAGYSYEQYF
J gene: TRBJ2-7; clone size: .; V gene: TRBV7-2; CDR3 protein: CASSFTAVYEQYF
J gene: TRBJ1-6; clone size: .; V gene: TRBV14; CDR3 protein: CASSQWEGNNSPLHF
J gene: TRBJ1-1; clone size: .; V gene: TRBV5-1; CDR3 protein: CASSVTPIHGQGAFF
J gene: TRBJ1-5; clone size: .; V gene: TRBV4-2; CDR3 protein: CASSETGRSDQPQHF
J gene: TRBJ1-6; clone size: .; V gene: TRBV4-3; CDR3 protein: CASSQAAASYSYNSPLHF
J gene: TRBJ2-7; clone size: .; V gene: TRBV28; CDR3 protein: CASSISGIHYEQYF
J gene: TRBJ2-7; clone size: .; V gene: TRBV5-1; CDR3 protein: CASSPPGLVTYEQYF
J gene: TRBJ2-7; clone size: .; V gene: TRBV7-6; CDR3 protein: CASSLATGGSIYEQYF
J gene: TRBJ1-5; clone size: .; V gene: TRBV3-1; CDR3 protein: CASSHTDYNQPQHF
J gene: TRBJ2-1; clone size: .; V gene: TRBV12-3/TRBV12-4; CDR3 protein: CASSSRDRGHNEQFF
J gene: TRBJ2-3; clone size: medium-sized; V gene: TRBV28; CDR3 protein: CASSFVAGTDTQYF
J gene: TRBJ1-1; clone size: .; V gene: TRBV6-5; CDR3 protein: CASSYSLPGQMNTEAFF
J gene: TRBJ1-5; clone size: .; V gene: TRBV27; CDR3 protein: CASTSLIGGWNQPQHF
J gene: TRBJ2-7; clone size: .; V gene: TRBV7-9; CDR3 protein: CASSLVGTYEQYF
J gene: TRBJ1-1; clone size: .; V gene: TRBV29-1; CDR3 protein: CSASGTEATEAFF
J gene: TRBJ2-3; clone size: .; V gene: TRBV7-3; CDR3 protein: CASSVTSSDTQYF
J gene: TRBJ2-2; clone size: .; V gene: TRBV4-2; CDR3 protein: CASSHGTGELFF
J gene: TRBJ1-5; clone size: .; V gene: TRBV12-3/TRBV12-4; CDR3 protein: CASSNDQPQHF
J gene: TRBJ2-2; clone size: .; V gene: TRBV14; CDR3 protein: CASSRGRYHTGELFF
J gene: TRBJ2-1; clone size: .; V gene: TRBV19; CDR3 protein: CATQGRYNEQFF
J gene: TRBJ2-7; clone size: .; V gene: TRBV6-4; CDR3 protein: CAISDRAPEQYF
J gene: TRBJ2-1; clone size: .; V gene: TRBV2; CDR3 protein: CASSDRGGNEQFF
J gene: TRBJ2-7; clone size: .; V gene: TRBV27; CDR3 protein: CASSSSGGAVDEQYF
J gene: TRBJ1-5; clone size: .; V gene: TRBV12-3/TRBV12-4; CDR3 protein: CASSPGTRNQPQHF
J gene: TRBJ1-4; clone size: .; V gene: TRBV4-3; CDR3 protein: CASSRDRFGEKLFF
J gene: TRBJ1-2; clone size: medium-sized; V gene: TRBV10-2; CDR3 protein: CASSDSRSYGYTF
J gene: TRBJ2-2; clone size: .; V gene: TRBV14; CDR3 protein: CASSQLGQGGTGELFF
J gene: TRBJ2-7; clone size: .; V gene: TRBV3-1; CDR3 protein: CASSQVSGTGPRGAPYEQYF
J gene: TRBJ1-3; clone size: .; V gene: TRBV6-5; CDR3 protein: CASSSYPPDGGSGNTIYF